The clone carrying this T cell receptor (beta chain) has more than one count but fewer than ten. The germline V gene has CDR1 DFQATT and CDR2 SNEGSKA (reference sequence). This CDR3 spans 16 amino acids. Trimming at V came to 4 bases and at J to 5 bases, leaving 8 bases not matched to a gene. TCRdb recomputed calls from the RT-PCR reads with MiXCR, one row per CDR3 protein. The repertoire holds 550,000 to 750,000 distinct CDR3 sequences, with approximately 15% as singletons. The material sequenced was memory CD4+ T cells from blood. The receptor was isolated from a female donor in good health, serving as a healthy control. V usage is TRBV20-1 and J usage is TRBJ2-2; 12 bases map to TRBD2. In nucleotides, the CDR3 is TGCAGTGCTAAAAGACTAGCGGGAGAGAGGACCGGGGAGCTGTTTTTT. Its protein product is CSAKRLAGERTGELFF.